The 18 T cell receptor beta chains reported below all come from one sample, sequenced in a study of blood T cell repertoires in COVID-19. Produced via immunoSEQ multiplex PCR; TCRdb's table is partial and in-frame only. The sample consists of approximately 77,000 clones, 80% of them appearing once. Material: peripheral blood. These receptors all stem from a woman between 70 and 85 years old with acute or convalescent COVID-19.

The table lists this clone with a few counts. The chain employs TRBV19 and TRBJ1-2, with 8 bases identical to TRBD1. CDR1 and CDR2 (germline): LNHDA, SQIVND (reference sequence). The CDR3 spans 15 residues. The V gene end was trimmed by 6 bases and the J gene end by 5 bases; junction bases not matched to a gene: 11. CDR3 DNA: TGTGCCAGTAGGGAATCGACAGGGGACGGTTATGGCTACACCTTC. Translating gives CASRESTGDGYGYTF.

The rearrangement joins TRBV5-5 to TRBJ1-5; D gene unclear. Trimming cost V 0 bases and J 1 base, with 11 bases left between them. The CDR3 runs to 16 residues. Germline V gene sequence: CDR1 SGHKS, CDR2 YYEKEE (reference sequence). The CDR3 protein is CASSLVAGGSNQPQHF. CDR3 nucleotides: TGTGCCAGCAGCTTGGTGGCAGGAGGCAGCAATCAGCCCCAGCATTTT. The complete variable domain, with remaining parts taken from reference TRBV5-5 and TRBJ1-5, reads DAGVTQSPTHLIKTRGQQVTLRCSPISGHKSVSWYQQVLGQGPQFIFQYYEKEERGRGNFPDRFSARQFPNYSSELNVNALLLGDSALYLCASSLVAGGSNQPQHFGDGTRLSIL.

The gene calls are TRBV11-3 and TRBJ1-2, with a tentative D call TRBD1 (5 bases). Germline lookup yields CDR1 SGHNT and CDR2 YENEEA. The CDR3 length is 16 residues. Trimming pared 5 bases from V and 4 bases from J, leaving 20 bases between. CDR3 sequence (DNA): TGTGCCAGCAGCCCGTTTGGGGGGATACAAGGCTATGGCTACACCTTC. It is translated as CASSPFGGIQGYGYTF. Complete variable domain (other parts from reference TRBV11-3 and TRBJ1-2): EAGVVQSPRYKIIEKKQPVAFWCNPISGHNTLYWYLQNLGQGPELLIRYENEEAVDDSQLPKDRFSAERLKGVDSTLKIQPAELGDSAVYLCASSPFGGIQGYGYTFGSGTRLTVV.

The J gene is TRBJ1-2, the V gene TRBV7-2; tentatively, D is TRBD1 (5 bases). There are 16 residues in the CDR3. Trimming left V 5 bases short and J 8 bases short, with 24 bases between. Germline V gene data show CDR1 as SGHTA and CDR2 as FQGNSA. CDR3 residues: CASSGGGTLQAGGYTF. For the CDR3, the DNA is TGTGCCAGCAGCGGCGGCGGGACGCTCCAGGCGGGGGGCTACACCTTC.

V is TRBV12-3 or TRBV12-4 and J is TRBJ1-1; D remains ambiguous. The V end was cut by 7 bases, the J end by 1 base, with 4 bases between. The CDR3 is made up of 11 amino acids. The CDR3 sequence: CASIKNTEAFF. DNA for the CDR3: TGTGCCAGCATCAAGAACACTGAAGCTTTCTTT.

V usage is TRBV5-6 and J usage is TRBJ1-6, with D perhaps matching TRBD1 (6 bases). The CDR3 contains 16 residues. Germline V gene sequence: CDR1 SGHDT, CDR2 YYEEEE. V was cut by 4 bases and J by 9 bases, with 20 bases left in between. The CDR3 bases are TGTGCCAGCAGCCCGATTGGCGGGGGGCTGGGTTCACCCCTCCACTTT. Translation gives CASSPIGGGLGSPLHF.

The rearrangement uses TRBV6-2 or TRBV6-3 and TRBJ1-2; 7 bases line up with TRBD1. Per the germline V gene, CDR1 is MNHEY and CDR2 is SVGEGT. The J segment lost 7 bases and the V segment lost 0 bases, leaving 8 bases of the junction unmatched. This CDR3 comprises 15 residues. The CDR3 sequence: CASSYSPTGDGGYTF. DNA for the CDR3: TGTGCCAGCAGTTACTCTCCCACAGGGGACGGTGGCTACACCTTC.

This clone came up many times. The genes are TRBV7-3 and TRBJ2-4; no clear D. V lost 5 bases, J lost 6 bases, and 11 bases lay in between. The CDR3 loop spans 13 amino acids. Germline V gives CDR1 SGHTA, CDR2 FQGTGA. CDR3 sequence reads: CASSPTRGNIQYF. The CDR3 DNA reads TGTGCCAGCAGCCCGACTCGTGGAAACATTCAGTACTTC. The whole variable domain, remainder taken from reference TRBV7-3 and TRBJ2-4, is GAGVSQTPSNKVTEKGKYVELRCDPISGHTALYWYRQSLGQGPEFLIYFQGTGAADDSGLPNDRFFAVRPEGSVSTLKIQRTERGDSAVYLCASSPTRGNIQYFGAGTRLSVL.

This clone was detected once. The rearrangement links TRBV29-1 to TRBJ1-1; 9 bases are a match to TRBD1. There are 10 residues in the CDR3. J gave up 11 bases and V 7 bases, and 5 bases lay outside the gene matches. The germline V gene has CDR1 SQVTM and CDR2 ANQGSEA. CDR3 bases: TGCAGCGCTCTTGGACAGGGGGCTTTCTTT. Translation: CSALGQGAFF. Variable domain in full (rest from reference TRBV29-1 and TRBJ1-1): SAVISQKPSRDICQRGTSLTIQCQVDSQVTMMFWYRQQPGQSLTLIATANQGSEATYESGFVIDKFPISRPNLTFSTLTVSNMSPEDSSIYLCSALGQGAFFGQGTRLTVV.

The chain recombines TRBV9 with TRBJ1-3, with D unclear. This CDR3 region has 13 residues. CDR1 SGDLS and CDR2 YYNGEE come from the germline V gene. V was cut by 4 bases and J by 4 bases, with 9 bases left in between. In DNA form, the CDR3 reads TGTGCCAGCAGCCCTTCGGGGGGAAACACCATATATTTT. Amino acids: CASSPSGGNTIYF.

The CDR3 sequence: CAIRTRSHSNQPQHF. The CDR3 nucleotides read TGCGCCATCCGGACTAGGTCCCATAGCAATCAGCCCCAGCATTTT. V is TRBV4-3 and J is TRBJ1-5; unclear D gene. The CDR3 has 15 residues. Germline assignment: CDR1 LGHNA and CDR2 YSLEER. The V end was cut by 10 bases, the J end by 0 bases, with 16 bases between.

This clone was observed once. The V gene is TRBV9, the J gene TRBJ1-3, with 8 bases aligning to TRBD1. V gave up 7 bases and J gave up 3 bases; unmatched junction bases: 12. CDR3 length equals 16 residues. Germline-derived CDR1 and CDR2 are SGDLS and YYNGEE. The CDR3 coding sequence is TGTGCCAGCTCATCAACGACAGGGGCGGGTGGAAACACCATATATTTT. This gives the protein CASSSTTGAGGNTIYF. Together with reference TRBV9 and TRBJ1-3, the CDR3 gives the full variable domain: DSGVTQTPKHLITATGQRVTLRCSPRSGDLSVYWYQQSLDQGLQFLIQYYNGEERAKGNILERFSAQQFPDLHSELNLSSLELGDSALYFCASSSTTGAGGNTIYFGEGSWLTVV.

This clone was observed a handful of times. The chain combines TRBV18 with TRBJ1-1; the D is unclear. Trimming shortened V by 1 base and J by 6 bases, and 9 bases separated the two germline ends. The CDR3 loop spans 13 amino acids. In germline, CDR1 is KGHSH, CDR2 LQKENI. CDR3 protein: CASSPQHTSEAFF. CDR3 DNA sequence: TGTGCCAGCTCACCACAACATACCTCTGAAGCTTTCTTT. Variable domain in full (rest from reference TRBV18 and TRBJ1-1): NAGVMQNPRHLVRRRGQEARLRCSPMKGHSHVYWYRQLPEEGLKFMVYLQKENIIDESGMPKERFSAEFPKEGPSILRIQQVVRGDSAAYFCASSPQHTSEAFFGQGTRLTVV.

This clone was seen just once. The CDR3 nucleotides read TGTGCCAGCAGCCCTGGCGGAGGGCAGGCGAGCTCCTATAATTCACCCCTCCACTTT. Its protein is CASSPGGGQASSYNSPLHF. The chain joins TRBV7-2 to TRBJ1-6; D is uncertain. The CDR3 runs 19 residues. CDR1 is SGHTA, CDR2 FQGNSA, per germline. The germline V and J ends were trimmed by 5 bases and 0 bases, with 20 bases remaining between them.

This rearrangement joins TRBV5-6 to TRBJ1-2; the match to TRBD1 covers 7 bases. Germline V lookup: CDR1 SGHDT, CDR2 YYEEEE. The CDR3 is made up of 14 amino acids. J was trimmed by 7 bases and V by 4 bases; bases with no gene match: 10. The CDR3 region has the DNA TGTGCCAGCAGCACGGACAGGCGGGTCGGTGGCTACACCTTC. Its protein product is CASSTDRRVGGYTF.

The chain recombines TRBV6-5 with TRBJ1-2, with TRBD1 matching over 7 bases. Germline assignment: CDR1 MNHEY and CDR2 SVGAGI. Germline trimming cut 2 bases from V and 5 bases from J; bases unmatched to any gene: 8. This CDR3 contains 15 residues. The CDR3 region is CASSYRATGPYGYTF. In DNA form, the CDR3 reads TGTGCCAGCAGTTACCGAGCGACAGGGCCTTATGGCTACACCTTC.

The V gene is TRBV27, the J gene TRBJ1-1, with 8 bases matching TRBD1. Germline lookup yields CDR1 MNHEY and CDR2 SMNVEV (reference sequence). The length of the CDR3 is 15 residues. After removal of 0 bases from V and 5 bases from J, the junction contained 5 bases not matched to a gene. The chain's CDR3 is CASSLSGTGSTEAFF. As DNA, the CDR3 is TGTGCCAGCAGTTTATCTGGGACAGGATCGACTGAAGCTTTCTTT.

CDR3 sequence: CASSLKPGLGNNEQFF. The CDR3 DNA reads TGTGCCAGCTCACTAAAGCCGGGACTGGGAAACAATGAGCAGTTCTTC. The chain is built from TRBV18 and TRBJ2-1, with D perhaps matching TRBD2 (6 bases). CDR1 KGHSH and CDR2 LQKENI come from the germline V gene. The V gene lost 4 bases and the J gene lost 5 bases, with 18 bases spanning the gap. This CDR3 comprises 16 residues.